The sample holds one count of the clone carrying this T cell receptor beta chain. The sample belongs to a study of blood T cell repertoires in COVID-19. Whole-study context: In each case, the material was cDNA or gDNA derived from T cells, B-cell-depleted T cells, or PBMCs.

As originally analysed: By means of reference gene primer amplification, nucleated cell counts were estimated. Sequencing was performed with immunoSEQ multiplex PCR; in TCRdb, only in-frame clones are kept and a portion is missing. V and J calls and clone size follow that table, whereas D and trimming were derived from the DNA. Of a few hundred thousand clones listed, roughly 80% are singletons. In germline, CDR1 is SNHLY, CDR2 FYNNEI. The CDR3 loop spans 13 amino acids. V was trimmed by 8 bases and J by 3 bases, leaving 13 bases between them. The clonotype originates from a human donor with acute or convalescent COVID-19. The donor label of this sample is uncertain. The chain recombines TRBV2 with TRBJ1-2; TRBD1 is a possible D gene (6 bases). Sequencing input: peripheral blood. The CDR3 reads CASAQGLYYGYTF. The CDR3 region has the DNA TGTGCCAGCGCTCAGGGGCTGTACTATGGCTACACCTTC.